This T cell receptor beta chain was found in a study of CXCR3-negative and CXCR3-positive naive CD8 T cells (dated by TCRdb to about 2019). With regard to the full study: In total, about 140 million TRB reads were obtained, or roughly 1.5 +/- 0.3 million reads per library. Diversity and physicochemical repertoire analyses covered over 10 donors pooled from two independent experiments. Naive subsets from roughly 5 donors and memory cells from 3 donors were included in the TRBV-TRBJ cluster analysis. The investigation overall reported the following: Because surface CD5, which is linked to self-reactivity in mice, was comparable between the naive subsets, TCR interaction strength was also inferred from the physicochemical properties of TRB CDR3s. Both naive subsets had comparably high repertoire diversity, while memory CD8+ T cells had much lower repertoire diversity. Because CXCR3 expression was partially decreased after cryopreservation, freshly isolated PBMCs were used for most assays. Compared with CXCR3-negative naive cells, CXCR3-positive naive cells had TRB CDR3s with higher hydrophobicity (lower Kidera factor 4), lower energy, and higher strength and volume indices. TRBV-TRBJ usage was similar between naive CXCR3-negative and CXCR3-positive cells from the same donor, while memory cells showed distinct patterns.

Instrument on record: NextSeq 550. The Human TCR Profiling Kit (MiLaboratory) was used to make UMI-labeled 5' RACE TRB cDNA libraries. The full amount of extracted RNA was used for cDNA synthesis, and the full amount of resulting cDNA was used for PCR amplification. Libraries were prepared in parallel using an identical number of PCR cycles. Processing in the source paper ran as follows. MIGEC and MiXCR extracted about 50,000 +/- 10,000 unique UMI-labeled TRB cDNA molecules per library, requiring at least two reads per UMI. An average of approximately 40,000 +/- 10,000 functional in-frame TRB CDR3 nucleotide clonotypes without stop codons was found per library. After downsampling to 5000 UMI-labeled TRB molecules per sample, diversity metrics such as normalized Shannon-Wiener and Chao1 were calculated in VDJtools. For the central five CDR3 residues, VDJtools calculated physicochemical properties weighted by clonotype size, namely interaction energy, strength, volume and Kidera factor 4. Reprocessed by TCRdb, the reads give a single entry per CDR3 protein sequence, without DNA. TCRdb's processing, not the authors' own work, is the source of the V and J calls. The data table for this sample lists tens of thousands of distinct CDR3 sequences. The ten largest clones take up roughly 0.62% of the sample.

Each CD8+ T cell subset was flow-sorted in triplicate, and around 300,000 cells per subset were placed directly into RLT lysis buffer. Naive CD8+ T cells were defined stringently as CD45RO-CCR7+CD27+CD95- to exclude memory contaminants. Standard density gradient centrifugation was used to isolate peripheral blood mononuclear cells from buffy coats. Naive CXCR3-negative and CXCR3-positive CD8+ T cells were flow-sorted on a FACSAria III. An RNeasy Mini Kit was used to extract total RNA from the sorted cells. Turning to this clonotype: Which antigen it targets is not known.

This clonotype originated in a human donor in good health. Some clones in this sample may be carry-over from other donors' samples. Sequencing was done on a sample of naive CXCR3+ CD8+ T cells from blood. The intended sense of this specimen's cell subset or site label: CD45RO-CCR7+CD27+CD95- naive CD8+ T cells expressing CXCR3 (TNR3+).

The CDR3 region: CSVEDRSSYNEQFF. This receptor chain uses TRBV29-1 and TRBJ2-1. The CDR3 goes from the cysteine to the phenylalanine over 14 residues. No DNA accompanies this entry. In the germline V gene, CDR1 corresponds to SQVTM and CDR2 to ANQGSEA.